The 10 T cell receptor beta chains presented below share a single source sample, sequenced in a study of cytomegalovirus exposure and HLA in healthy donors. Amplification used 60 Vbeta primers and 13 Jbeta primers. Data came from immunoSEQ multiplex PCR; TCRdb stores just in-frame clones and leaves some out. Of about 220,000 clones listed, 76% are singletons. The sequencing input was PBMCs. These receptors all stem from a man younger than 35 in good health and CMV-seronegative.

This chain links TRBV4-2 with TRBJ2-1; D unclear. Trimming took 2 bases from V and 8 from J, leaving 7 bases between them. The CDR3 totals 12 residues. Germline V lookup: CDR1 LGHNA, CDR2 YNFKEQ. The CDR3 DNA sequence: TGTGCCAGCAGCCAACATTCGGATGAGCAGTTCTTC. Translating it yields CASSQHSDEQFF.

The chain links TRBV11-3 to TRBJ2-5; 8 bases are shared with TRBD2. Germline V gives CDR1 SGHNT, CDR2 YENEEA. This CDR3 comprises 16 residues. V shed 1 base and J 7 bases; nucleotides not matched to a gene: 11. As DNA, the CDR3 is TGTGCCAGCAGCTTAGCTGGTAGCGGGGACAAGGGGACCCAGTACTTC. Its translation: CASSLAGSGDKGTQYF.

The chain employs TRBV19 and TRBJ2-7; 9 bases map to TRBD1. V dropped 4 bases and J dropped 0; count of bases not matched to a gene: 4. The germline CDR1 and CDR2 sequences are LNHDA and SQIVND (reference sequence). This CDR3 comprises 15 residues. CDR3 in DNA: TGTGCCAGTAGTAAGGGACAGGGTGACTCCTACGAGCAGTACTTC. Translating gives CASSKGQGDSYEQYF. The full variable domain, completed using reference TRBV19 and TRBJ2-7, is DGGITQSPKYLFRKEGQNVTLSCEQNLNHDAMYWYRQDPGQGLRLIYYSQIVNDFQKGDIAEGYSVSREKKESFPLTVTSAQKNPTAFYLCASSKGQGDSYEQYFGPGTRLTVT.

The chain joins TRBV5-1 to TRBJ1-1; D unclear. The CDR3 loop spans 13 amino acids. Germline CDR1 and CDR2: SGHRS and YFSETQ. Trimming removed 0 bases from V and 7 bases from J, with 10 bases in between. The CDR3 loop is CASSLGQRDEAFF. In DNA form, the CDR3 reads TGCGCCAGCAGCTTGGGACAAAGAGATGAAGCTTTCTTT.

V gene TRBV15 combines with J gene TRBJ2-7, with 9 bases aligning to TRBD2. With 0 bases clipped from V and 2 bases from J, the junction kept 2 bases outside the gene matches. CDR3 length: 15 residues. Germline V gene lookup returns CDR1 LNHNV and CDR2 YYDKDF (reference sequence). The CDR3 region is CATSREASGAYEQYF. The CDR3 coding sequence is TGTGCCACCAGCAGAGAGGCTAGCGGGGCCTACGAGCAGTACTTC. The variable domain in full, completed from reference TRBV15 and TRBJ2-7, reads DAMVIQNPRYQVTQFGKPVTLSCSQTLNHNVMYWYQQKSSQAPKLLFHYYDKDFNNEADTPDNFQSRRPNTSFCFLDIRSPGLGDTAMYLCATSREASGAYEQYFGPGTRLTVT.

The V call is TRBV2, the J call TRBJ2-5, with D uncertain. The CDR3 runs to 13 residues. Germline V gene sequence: CDR1 SNHLY, CDR2 FYNNEI. The germline V and J ends were trimmed by 1 base and 1 base, with 4 bases remaining between them. The CDR3 sequence is CASSEGGQETQYF. The CDR3 nucleotides are TGTGCCAGCAGTGAAGGAGGCCAAGAGACCCAGTACTTC.

The J gene is TRBJ2-7, the V gene TRBV7-9, with a weak D call TRBD2 (6 bases). Trimming removed 5 bases from V and 3 bases from J, with 14 bases in between. This CDR3 contains 14 residues. Germline V gene data show CDR1 as SEHNR and CDR2 as FQNEAQ (reference sequence). CDR3 coding DNA: TGTGCCAGCAGCGTCGGGACTCCTGACTACGAGCAGTACTTC. This translates into CASSVGTPDYEQYF.

This rearrangement joins TRBV28 to TRBJ1-2, with 9 positions matching TRBD1. The CDR3 length is 15 residues. V gave up 6 bases and J gave up 4 bases; unmatched junction bases: 9. Germline CDR1 and CDR2: MDHEN and SYDVKM. DNA of the CDR3: TGTGCCAGCAGCGTCGACAGGGGGTTCTTCTATGGCTACACCTTC. Its translation: CASSVDRGFFYGYTF.

The chain carries TRBV5-4 and TRBJ2-7; 9 bases are a match to TRBD1. The V segment lost 3 bases and the J segment 6 bases; nucleotides outside the gene matches: 4. The CDR3 spans 13 residues. Germline CDR1 is SGHNT and CDR2 is YYREEE (reference sequence). CDR3 DNA sequence: TGTGCCAGCAGCTCACAGGGGGCCGGCGAGCAGTACTTC. Protein: CASSSQGAGEQYF. The full variable domain, in which reference TRBV5-4 and TRBJ2-7 provide the parts outside the CDR3, is ETGVTQSPTHLIKTRGQQVTLRCSSQSGHNTVSWYQQALGQGPQFIFQYYREEENGRGNFPPRFSGLQFPNYSSELNVNALELDDSALYLCASSSQGAGEQYFGPGTRLTVT.

V is TRBV7-9 and J is TRBJ2-7; 13 bases are shared with TRBD2. J lost 5 bases, V lost 6 bases, and 1 base had no gene match. CDR1 and CDR2 from the germline V gene are SEHNR and FQNEAQ (reference sequence). This CDR3 contains 13 residues. The chain's CDR3 is CASRLAGGHEQYF. CDR3 DNA: TGTGCCAGCAGACTAGCGGGAGGGCACGAGCAGTACTTC.